This entry lists 20 T cell receptor beta chains sequenced from one sample in a study of T cells expressing NK-cell markers. Reprocessing the 5' RACE reads, TCRdb reports a single entry for every CDR3 protein and omits DNA. This sample carries 300,000 to 500,000 distinct CDR3 sequences, with roughly 10% going to the ten biggest clones. Sequencing used blood T cells: a sorted CD56 or NKG2C T cell subset, CD4+ or CD8+ T cells, or bulk PBMC T cells (not recorded which). These receptor sequences come from a woman between 45 and 60 years old in good health.

V is TRBV4-1 and J is TRBJ2-3; TCRdb returns TRBD1, unconfirmable since there is no DNA. CDR1 is MGHRA and CDR2 is YSYEKL in the germline V gene. There are 15 residues in the CDR3. CDR3: CASSQGDRGLDTQYF.

The V gene is TRBV27, the J gene TRBJ2-3; lacking DNA, the TRBD2 call made by TCRdb goes unchecked. CDR3 size: 15 residues. From germline, CDR1 is MNHEY and CDR2 SMNVEV (reference sequence). The CDR3: CASSSLAYSTDTQYF.

This chain connects TRBV6-5 to TRBJ2-5; with no DNA, the TCRdb D assignment of TRBD2 cannot be verified. Germline lookup yields CDR1 MNHEY and CDR2 SVGAGI. This CDR3 region has 12 residues. The CDR3 is CASSLRGWTQYF.

The chain is built from TRBV6-1 and TRBJ1-1; TCRdb names TRBD1, which stays unverified in the absence of DNA. CDR1 and CDR2 from the germline V gene are MNHNS and SASEGT. This CDR3 contains 11 residues. The CDR3 is CASRQGIEAFF.

CDR3 in amino acids: CASSYRTSGRANEQYF. The genes are TRBV6-5 and TRBJ2-7; TCRdb lists TRBD2, though no DNA is available to test this call. The CDR3 is made up of 16 amino acids. The germline V gene encodes CDR1 MNHEY and CDR2 SVGAGI.

The J gene is TRBJ2-7, the V gene TRBV2. The CDR3 consists of 11 residues. Germline V gene data show CDR1 as SNHLY and CDR2 as FYNNEI. The CDR3 sequence is CASSEGYEQYF.

The chain recombines TRBV29-1 with TRBJ2-1; the D call of TRBD2 rests on TCRdb alone, since no DNA is present to check it. The CDR3 spans 16 residues. Germline V gives CDR1 SQVTM, CDR2 ANQGSEA. The CDR3 sequence is CSVSSSGIISYNEQFF.

This chain connects TRBV6-5 to TRBJ1-6; without DNA, the TCRdb call of TRBD1 cannot be checked. This CDR3 contains 15 residues. Germline V lookup: CDR1 MNHEY, CDR2 SVGAGI. CDR3 protein: CASSLGTALDSPLHF.

The V call is TRBV29-1, the J call TRBJ2-1; without DNA, the TCRdb call of TRBD2 cannot be checked. The CDR3 consists of 15 residues. Germline CDR1 is SQVTM and CDR2 is ANQGSEA. The CDR3 is CSVDNPGLGRNEQFF.

This chain uses TRBV28 with TRBJ1-1; the D call from TCRdb, TRBD1, cannot be confirmed without DNA. The CDR3 has 16 residues. Germline values: CDR1 MDHEN, CDR2 SYDVKM. The CDR3 protein is CASSSTSGANRGEAFF.

The V gene is TRBV21-1, the J gene TRBJ2-3; TCRdb indicates TRBD2, and absent DNA this call remains unverified. TRBV21-1 is noted as a pseudogene. This CDR3 contains 15 residues. The CDR3 loop reads CASSNGGPRPDTQYF.

The rearrangement uses TRBV27 and TRBJ2-1; TCRdb names TRBD2, which stays unverified in the absence of DNA. Germline V gene sequence: CDR1 MNHEY, CDR2 SMNVEV (reference sequence). The CDR3 is 19 amino acids. The CDR3 reads CASSLKTSGRGSSYNEQFF.

V is TRBV20-1 and J is TRBJ2-4; absent DNA, TCRdb's TRBD1 call cannot be checked. Germline V gene lookup returns CDR1 DFQATT and CDR2 SNEGSKA (reference sequence). The CDR3 length is 14 residues. CDR3: CSARDGGAKNIQYF.

The J gene is TRBJ2-1, the V gene TRBV9; TCRdb designates TRBD2, a call that cannot be tested without DNA. The germline V gene encodes CDR1 SGDLS and CDR2 YYNGEE. This CDR3 is 18 amino acids long. CDR3 in amino acids: CASSVGTSGRRLYNEQFF. The full variable domain, its missing parts supplied by reference TRBV9 and TRBJ2-1, is DSGVTQTPKHLITATGQRVTLRCSPRSGDLSVYWYQQSLDQGLQFLIQYYNGEERAKGNILERFSAQQFPDLHSELNLSSLELGDSALYFCASSVGTSGRRLYNEQFFGPGTRLTVL.

The chain recombines TRBV3-1 with TRBJ1-6. CDR3 length equals 13 residues. The germline V gene has CDR1 LGHDT and CDR2 YNNKEL (reference sequence). The CDR3 spells CASSGSYNSPLHF.

The rearrangement joins TRBV5-5 to TRBJ2-2. CDR1 and CDR2 (germline): SGHKS, YYEKEE (reference sequence). CDR3 size: 15 residues. The chain's CDR3 is CASSLTVGSTGELFF.

The chain uses TRBV3-1 and TRBJ2-1; the TRBD2 assignment by TCRdb is unverifiable without DNA. The V gene's germline CDR1 is LGHDT and CDR2 YNNKEL (reference sequence). There are 16 residues in the CDR3. The CDR3 loop is CASSQGLAGSYNEQFF.

The J gene is TRBJ2-3, the V gene TRBV29-1; the TRBD2 assignment by TCRdb is unverifiable without DNA. Germline V CDR1 and CDR2: SQVTM, ANQGSEA. The CDR3 is 13 residues long. CDR3 protein: CSVDLRGTDTQYF.

The gene calls are TRBV12-3 or TRBV12-4 and TRBJ1-4. CDR3 length: 12 residues. CDR3 sequence: CASRFEEGQLFF.

V and J are TRBV7-9 and TRBJ2-7; the TRBD2 assignment by TCRdb is unverifiable without DNA. The length of the CDR3 is 14 residues. CDR1 and CDR2 (germline): SEHNR, FQNEAQ (reference sequence). Here the CDR3 reads CASTTASAIYEQYF.